This is a list of T cell receptor beta chains from one sample in a study of OX40 agonist ivuxolimab in advanced cancers. The protocol was immunoSEQ multiplex PCR, while the TCRdb copy is restricted to in-frame clones and leaves out a portion. This sample has more than 45,000 clones, with about 91% found just once. Here the sequenced sample was CD4+ or CD8+ T cells sorted from blood, taken in a trial of the OX40 agonist ivuxolimab. All receptors come from an adult with an advanced solid tumor such as melanoma, head and neck, liver or kidney cancer. The CDR3 runs from the conserved cysteine through the conserved F or W. A D gene is named only where the DNA matches it firmly. Size tells how often a clone was seen (once, few, many) or the class of an expanded clone, and some rows leave it out.

clone size,J gene,V gene,D gene,CDR3 DNA,CDR3 protein
.,TRBJ1-5,TRBV28,.,TGTGCCAGCAGTCAACGGTTGAGCAATCAGCCCCAGCATTTT,CASSQRLSNQPQHF
.,TRBJ2-7,TRBV4-3,.,TGCGCCAGCAGCCGTGTGGGGGAGGCCTACGAGCAGTACTTC,CASSRVGEAYEQYF
.,TRBJ2-7,TRBV7-8,TRBD1,TGTGCCAGCAGCTTAGACAGGGGCTACGAGCAGTACTTC,CASSLDRGYEQYF
.,TRBJ2-1,TRBV7-7,.,TGTGCCAGCAGCTGGGGACCAAACAATGAGCAGTTCTTC,CASSWGPNNEQFF
.,TRBJ1-1,TRBV28,.,TGTGCCAGCAGTGTCACCAGGAACACTGAAGCTTTCTTT,CASSVTRNTEAFF
once,TRBJ2-3,TRBV7-8,TRBD2,TGTGCCAGCAGCTTAGCGTTGTGGGAGGGCCGGGATACGCAGTATTTT,CASSLALWEGRDTQYF
.,TRBJ1-2,TRBV27,TRBD1,TGTGCCAGCAGTTTAGGCAGGGGGGACTATGGCTACACCTTC,CASSLGRGDYGYTF
.,TRBJ1-3,TRBV9,.,TGTGCCAGCAGCGAGGGGGACACTGGAAACACCATATATTTT,CASSEGDTGNTIYF
.,TRBJ2-1,TRBV7-8,.,TGTGCCAGCAGACCTTTGTCCCACAATGAGCAGTTCTTC,CASRPLSHNEQFF
.,TRBJ2-3,TRBV29-1,.,TGCAGCGTTGAAGAGGTGGGAGGAAGGTACACAGATACGCAGTATTTT,CSVEEVGGRYTDTQYF
.,TRBJ2-7,TRBV19,.,TGTGCCAGTAGTATTGGGGCTTTCGAGGGCCCCCACGAGCAGTACTTC,CASSIGAFEGPHEQYF
.,TRBJ2-7,TRBV7-2,.,TGTGCCAGCAGCCCACTTTTTAATTCAGTATCCTACGAGCAGTACTTC,CASSPLFNSVSYEQYF
.,TRBJ1-3,TRBV5-1,.,TGCGCCAGCAGCTTGGACGCCGGGACTCAGGGAAACACCATATATTTT,CASSLDAGTQGNTIYF
.,TRBJ2-5,TRBV7-8,TRBD2,TGTGCCAGCAGCTTAGTCGTGGGAGGGCCGCAAAGGAAAGAGACCCAGTACTTC,CASSLVVGGPQRKETQYF
.,TRBJ2-7,TRBV7-9,.,TGTGCCAGCAGCTTAGATGCGAACTCCTACGAGCAGTACTTC,CASSLDANSYEQYF
.,TRBJ2-3,TRBV6-5,TRBD2,TGTGCCAGCAGTTGGAGCGGGAGTATGCCAGATACGCAGTATTTT,CASSWSGSMPDTQYF
.,TRBJ2-7,TRBV27,TRBD2,TGTGCCAGCGCATTAGCGGGAGGCTCCTACGAGCAGTACTTC,CASALAGGSYEQYF
.,TRBJ2-4,TRBV4-1,.,TGCGCCAGCAGCCACGATGTAGCCAAAAACATTCAGTACTTC,CASSHDVAKNIQYF
.,TRBJ2-3,TRBV7-2,.,TGTGCCAGCAGCCTCATATCGGATAGCACAGATACGCAGTATTTT,CASSLISDSTDTQYF
.,TRBJ2-7,TRBV19,TRBD1,TGTGCCAGTAGTATTGGTGACAGGGGGTTAGGCGAGCAGTACTTC,CASSIGDRGLGEQYF
.,TRBJ2-1,TRBV2,TRBD2,TGTGCCAGCAGTGAAGAGCGGGAGAGCCAGCGGGTCTATTCCTACAATGAGCAGTTCTTC,CASSEERESQRVYSYNEQFF
.,TRBJ2-7,TRBV7-8,TRBD1,TGTGCCAGCAGCTTAGTTATAGGACAGGCCATCTACGAGCAGTACTTC,CASSLVIGQAIYEQYF
.,TRBJ2-7,TRBV7-2,.,TGTGCCAGCAGCTCGGGAGCCTACGAGCAGTACTTC,CASSSGAYEQYF
medium-sized,TRBJ2-7,TRBV5-1,.,TGCGCCAGCAGCCCAAACCAACAGGGTTACGAGCAGTACTTC,CASSPNQQGYEQYF
.,TRBJ2-7,TRBV19,TRBD2,TGTGCCAGTAGTAACGAGGTAGCGGGTGAGCAGTACTTC,CASSNEVAGEQYF
.,TRBJ2-1,TRBV7-9,TRBD2,TGTGCCAGCAGCTTGGAGGGACTAGCGGGTGGGAATGAGCAGTTCTTC,CASSLEGLAGGNEQFF
.,TRBJ2-7,TRBV7-2,TRBD2,TGTGCCAGCAGCTCCGGACTAGTTCCCTACGAGCAGTACTTC,CASSSGLVPYEQYF
.,TRBJ2-4,TRBV21-1,.,TGTGCCAGCAGTAAGGCCTGGCAGGGGAAAAACATTCAGTACTTC,CASSKAWQGKNIQYF
few,TRBJ2-2,TRBV6-5,.,TGTGCCAGCAGTTACTCGGCAGGCGACACCGGGGAGCTGTTTTTT,CASSYSAGDTGELFF